This entry lists 2 T cell receptor beta chains sequenced from one sample in a study of blood T cell repertoires in COVID-19. Sequenced by immunoSEQ multiplex PCR; TCRdb stores in-frame clones only, minus some. Among roughly 150,000 clones listed, around 77% were seen once. Sequenced material: peripheral blood. These receptors came from a man in his forties or fifties with active or convalescent COVID-19.

The rearrangement joins TRBV19 to TRBJ2-1, with 14 positions matching TRBD2. CDR3 size: 16 residues. Germline CDR1 is LNHDA and CDR2 is SQIVND (reference sequence). With 4 bases clipped from V and 7 bases from J, the junction kept 6 bases outside the gene matches. Here the CDR3 DNA reads TGTGCCAGTAGTAAGCCGGGACTAGCGGGAGTTAATGAGCAGTTCTTC. Its translation: CASSKPGLAGVNEQFF.

This clone was found a few times. V and J are TRBV7-9 and TRBJ2-1, with 9 bases identical to TRBD2. The CDR3 sequence is 16 residues long. Unmatched junction bases numbered 7, after V lost 4 bases and J lost 3 bases. CDR1 SEHNR and CDR2 FQNEAQ come from the germline V gene (reference sequence). The CDR3 coding sequence is TGTGCCAGCAGCTCCTATAGCGGGAGTCACTACAATGAGCAGTTCTTC. Its translation is CASSSYSGSHYNEQFF.